The clone carrying this T cell receptor (beta chain) came up many times. This sample is part of a study of molecular identifiers for immune sequencing clone quantification. Overall study: In replicates, the authors split RNA from around 20,000 or 100,000 naive CD8 cells five ways and sequenced four.

TCRdb analysed the PCR reads with MiXCR anew, one entry per CDR3 protein. The sample records approximately 590,000 distinct CDR3 sequences, 25% being singletons. CDR1 DFQATT and CDR2 SNEGSKA come from the germline V gene (reference sequence). The ends were cut back, 5 bases at V and 1 base at J, with 16 bases in the middle. The length of the CDR3 is 15 residues. The sequenced material came from naive CD8+ T cells from blood, with Jurkat cell RNA spiked in. Described subset: FACS-sorted CD8+CD4-CCR7+CD45RA+ naive T cells. The TCR was taken from a human donor in good health. Some libraries in this study had Jurkat cell RNA spiked in. The chain carries TRBV20-1 and TRBJ2-3, with D possibly matching TRBD1 (5 bases). The CDR3 reads CSADSGFEGTDTQYF. The CDR3 DNA reads as TGCAGTGCTGACTCAGGGTTTGAGGGCACAGATACGCAGTATTTT.